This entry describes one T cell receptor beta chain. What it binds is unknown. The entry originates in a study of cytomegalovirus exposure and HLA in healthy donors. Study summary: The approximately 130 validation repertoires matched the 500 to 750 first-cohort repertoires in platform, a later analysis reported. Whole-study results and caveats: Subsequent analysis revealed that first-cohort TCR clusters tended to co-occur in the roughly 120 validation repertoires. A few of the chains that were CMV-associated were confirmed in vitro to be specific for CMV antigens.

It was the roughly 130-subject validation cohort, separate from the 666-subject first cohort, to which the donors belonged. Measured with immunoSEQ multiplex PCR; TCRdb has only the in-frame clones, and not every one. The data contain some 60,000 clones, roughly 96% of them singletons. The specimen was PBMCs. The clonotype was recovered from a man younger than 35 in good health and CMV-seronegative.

CDR3 loop: CASSGLAGEQETQYF. For the CDR3, the DNA is TGTGCCAGCAGTGGACTAGCGGGAGAACAAGAGACCCAGTACTTC. V gene TRBV2 combines with J gene TRBJ2-5; 12 bases line up with TRBD2. V shed 4 bases, J shed 2 bases, and the junction held 2 bases outside the gene matches. The CDR3 loop spans 15 amino acids. Germline CDR1 reads SNHLY; CDR2 reads FYNNEI.